Presented here are 11 T cell receptor beta chains from one specimen sequenced in a study of T cell responses to AZD1222 COVID-19 vaccine. The method was immunoSEQ multiplex PCR; TCRdb's version includes in-frame clones alone and lacks a portion of them. This sample has 110,000 or so clones; 70% to 90% occur once, and the top ten carry around a sixth. The sample in question was peripheral blood, obtained on day 0 of AZD1222 vaccination. The receptors were gathered from an adult in good health.

The chain is built from TRBV6-5 and TRBJ2-2; 11 bases align to TRBD2. V lost 6 bases, J lost 4 bases, and 4 bases stayed unmatched. CDR3 length: 15 amino acids. CDR1 is MNHEY, CDR2 SVGAGI, per germline. The CDR3 here is CASSRLAGSTGELFF. The CDR3 DNA reads TGTGCCAGCAGCCGACTAGCGGGGAGCACCGGGGAGCTGTTTTTT.

The chain is built from TRBV5-8 and TRBJ2-1; 8 bases are a match to TRBD2. V shed 5 bases and J 2 bases; nucleotides not matched to a gene: 6. This CDR3 has 15 residues. The germline gives CDR1 SGHTS, CDR2 YDEGEE. CDR3 nucleotide sequence: TGTGCCAGCAGGCGGCGGGGGGCCCCCTACAATGAGCAGTTCTTC. It specifies CASRRRGAPYNEQFF.

The rearrangement joins TRBV7-6 to TRBJ2-7; 12 bases fit TRBD2. The trim removed 0 bases at V and 2 bases at J, leaving 2 bases unmatched. The CDR3 runs to 16 residues. Germline V gene lookup returns CDR1 SGHVS and CDR2 FNYEAQ. Here the CDR3 reads CASSLASSGGAYEQYF. CDR3 nucleotide sequence: TGTGCCAGCAGCTTAGCATCTAGCGGGGGGGCCTACGAGCAGTACTTC.

The chain recombines TRBV11-2 with TRBJ2-1; 13 nucleotides agree with TRBD2. There are 16 residues in the CDR3. The V gene's germline CDR1 is SGHAT and CDR2 FQNNGV. V was clipped by 5 bases and J by 10 bases; unmatched bases: 11. In DNA, the CDR3 is TGTGCCAGCAGCCACTTTCGGACTAGCGGGGGCCGGGAGCAGTTCTTC. It translates to CASSHFRTSGGREQFF. The variable domain in full, with the rest retrieved from reference TRBV11-2 and TRBJ2-1, is EAGVAQSPRYKIIEKRQSVAFWCNPISGHATLYWYQQILGQGPKLLIQFQNNGVVDDSQLPKDRFSAERLKGVDSTLKIQPAKLEDSAVYLCASSHFRTSGGREQFFGPGTRLTVL.

The V and J genes are TRBV7-2 and TRBJ1-5; D unresolved. Trimming stripped 2 bases from V and 4 bases from J, with 15 bases between. The CDR3 has 16 amino acids. Germline assignment: CDR1 SGHTA and CDR2 FQGNSA. CDR3 residues: CASSLFNTPNNQPQHF. CDR3 nucleotides: TGTGCCAGCAGCTTATTTAACACTCCTAATAATCAGCCCCAGCATTTT.

The chain couples TRBV7-9 to TRBJ2-7, with D perhaps matching TRBD2 (5 bases). CDR1 SEHNR and CDR2 FQNEAQ come from the germline V gene (reference sequence). The CDR3 is 14 amino acids. V lost 5 bases and J 7 bases, leaving 18 bases between the germline ends. The CDR3 spells CASSPRGDLGEQYF. Here the CDR3 DNA reads TGTGCCAGCAGCCCCCGGGGAGACCTGGGAGAGCAGTACTTC. The variable domain in full, with the rest retrieved from reference TRBV7-9 and TRBJ2-7, is DTGVSQNPRHKITKRGQNVTFRCDPISEHNRLYWYRQTLGQGPEFLTYFQNEAQLEKSRLLSDRFSAERPKGSFSTLEIQRTEQGDSAMYLCASSPRGDLGEQYFGPGTRLTVT.

The V and J genes are TRBV5-6 and TRBJ2-3, with a tentative D call TRBD2 (6 bases). Germline loops: CDR1 SGHDT, CDR2 YYEEEE. The ends were cut back, 3 bases at V and 1 base at J, with 15 bases in the middle. The CDR3 totals 16 residues. The CDR3 region has the DNA TGTGCCAGCAGCTCCGCCTCGGGACTCCGCACAGATACGCAGTATTTT. Protein: CASSSASGLRTDTQYF.

The rearrangement joins TRBV6-5 to TRBJ1-4; a possible D gene is TRBD1 (5 bases). This CDR3 is built from 15 residues. Trimming shortened V by 7 bases and J by 0 bases, and 12 bases separated the two germline ends. Per germline, CDR1 MNHEY and CDR2 SVGAGI. Here the CDR3 reads CASKVGGATNEKLFF. For the CDR3, the DNA is TGTGCCAGCAAGGTCGGGGGGGCAACTAATGAAAAACTGTTTTTT.

The CDR3 DNA follows: TGTGCCAGCAGCTTGGCCGGGGCGGTAACCTACGAGCAGTACGTC. It specifies CASSLAGAVTYEQYV. V usage is TRBV5-5 and J usage is TRBJ2-7; the D gene could be TRBD1 or TRBD2 (5 bases each). Germline V gene lookup returns CDR1 SGHKS and CDR2 YYEKEE (reference sequence). This CDR3 is built from 15 residues. With 0 bases removed from V and 2 bases from J, the gap between germline ends came to 12 bases.

The genes are TRBV27 and TRBJ1-5, with D uncertain. The germline CDR1 and CDR2 sequences are MNHEY and SMNVEV (reference sequence). The CDR3 sequence is 14 residues long. Trimming left V 5 bases short and J 4 bases short, with 12 bases between. The CDR3 reads CASSPWTGNQPQHF. CDR3 sequence (DNA): TGTGCCAGCAGTCCGTGGACGGGGAATCAGCCCCAGCATTTT.

This rearrangement joins TRBV7-2 to TRBJ1-6, with D unresolved. There are 15 residues in the CDR3. Trimming stripped 1 base from V and 8 bases from J, with 12 bases between. Germline loops: CDR1 SGHTA, CDR2 FQGNSA. The CDR3 sequence is CASSLDPQTYSPLHF. Here the CDR3 DNA reads TGTGCCAGCAGCTTAGATCCACAGACCTATTCACCCCTCCACTTT.